This note documents a single T cell receptor (beta chain) sequence. Its antigen remains unknown. The data were taken from a study of shared clonotypes between healthy human individuals. Study-level findings and limits: Though the depth was large, rarefaction showed that sorted-subset sequencing was incomplete. Only blood was sampled; tissue repertoires likely differ.

V was pared by 7 bases and J by 9 bases, with 11 bases of the junction left unmatched. CDR3 length: 14 amino acids. From germline, CDR1 is MNHNY and CDR2 SVGAGI (reference sequence). At a deep level, the assay was run. Some clones are missing from TCRdb's copy, which holds only in-frame ones; the method was immunoSEQ multiplex PCR. Among about 2 million clones, roughly 95% were seen once, and the ten largest hold approximately 0.13%. This clonotype was obtained from a man younger than 35 in good health. The chain uses TRBV6-6 and TRBJ2-7, with 11 bases identical to TRBD1. Sequenced sample: naive CD4+ T cells sorted from blood. Subset indicated: CD45RA+ positively selected. The CDR3 DNA reads TGTGCCAGCATCGCCGGGACAGGGGGAGTCGGGCAGTACTTC. It specifies CASIAGTGGVGQYF.